This TCR beta chain was sequenced for a study of control samples from healthy donors and cancer patients. Losses at the gene ends were 0 bases for V and 4 bases for J; bases not matched to a gene: 3. CDR1 is LGHDT and CDR2 is YNNKEL in the germline V gene (reference sequence). This CDR3 region has 17 residues. The assay was immunoSEQ multiplex PCR, and TCRdb's table has in-frame clones only and misses some. The table has about 120,000 clones, about 86% seen once. V gene TRBV3-1 (or the pseudogene TRBV3-2) combines with J gene TRBJ2-5; 15 bases line up with TRBD2. Sequencing input: blood. The receptor was derived from a man younger than 40 in good health. The CDR3: CASSQDRTSGGGETQYF. For the CDR3, the DNA is TGTGCCAGCAGCCAAGATAGGACTAGCGGGGGGGGAGAGACCCAGTACTTC.